The next 2 T cell receptor beta chains were all read from a single sample in a study of OX40 agonist ivuxolimab in advanced cancers. TCRdb's copy holds only in-frame clones and misses some; the assay was immunoSEQ multiplex PCR. The profile shows about 50,000 clones, around 81% of them singletons. Material: CD4+ or CD8+ T cells sorted from blood, obtained in a trial of the OX40 agonist ivuxolimab. These receptors all come from an adult with an advanced solid tumor such as melanoma, head and neck, liver or kidney cancer.

This clone appeared a single time. V and J are TRBV4-1 and TRBJ2-3, with 8 nucleotides matching TRBD2. The CDR3 is 18 residues long. With V trimmed by 2 bases and J by 1 base, 11 bases remained unmatched. Germline CDR1 and CDR2: MGHRA and YSYEKL. The CDR3 DNA follows: TGCGCCAGCAGCCAACACCAGGTTCTGGGACTAGGCACAGATACGCAGTATTTT. It translates to CASSQHQVLGLGTDTQYF.

This clone appeared once. The rearrangement uses TRBV19 and TRBJ1-4; tentatively, D is TRBD1 (5 bases). The CDR3 is 15 residues long. The germline V and J ends were trimmed by 7 bases and 3 bases, with 15 bases remaining between them. The germline gives CDR1 LNHDA, CDR2 SQIVND (reference sequence). The CDR3 bases are TGTGCCAGTAAAAGGGCACAGGCGGCTAATGAAAAACTGTTTTTT. The encoded protein is CASKRAQAANEKLFF.